This T cell receptor (beta chain) was found in a study of CD8 T cells in Susac syndrome. TEMRA cells were FACS-enriched, while CD8+ and CD4+ T cells were negatively isolated. After removal of 4 bases from V and 9 bases from J, the junction contained 4 bases not matched to a gene. Germline V CDR1 and CDR2: SNHLY, FYNNEI. The CDR3 consists of 15 residues. Random hexamers served to reverse transcribe about 0.5 to 1 ug RNA. TCRdb re-analysed the immunoSEQ multiplex PCR reads in MiXCR, keeping a single row per CDR3 protein. This table holds around 230,000 distinct CDR3 sequences, about 95% found once. Specimen: CD4+ T cells from PBMCs. V and J are TRBV2 and TRBJ2-1; 15 bases map to TRBD2. The sequence came from a human donor with multiple sclerosis. CDR3 protein: CASSGGLAGGAEQFF. The CDR3, as DNA: TGTGCCAGCAGTGGTGGACTAGCGGGAGGGGCTGAGCAGTTCTTC.